The entry that follows covers one T cell receptor (beta chain) sequence. Transcripts of RNA were the source for amplifying TCR beta CDR3 regions. After a first-round RT-PCR with HTBI primers, a second-round multiplex PCR was run. MiXCR was run by TCRdb on the multiplex PCR reads, yielding one entry per CDR3 protein. The repertoire includes more than 300,000 distinct CDR3 sequences, 17% of them detected once, and roughly 2.3% sits in the top ten. Germline loops: CDR1 SGHAT, CDR2 FQNNGV. The CDR3 sequence is 15 residues long. V dropped 3 bases and J dropped 6 bases, with 14 bases sitting between them. Absence of ophthalmopathy within 18 months of follow-up defined stable hyperthyroidism. This sample stems from a study of Graves' ophthalmopathy and Graves' hyperthyroidism.

V gene TRBV11-2 combines with J gene TRBJ2-2; D call uncertain. This receptor was identified in an adult woman with stable Graves' hyperthyroidism. The specimen sequenced was peripheral blood. The CDR3 DNA sequence: TGTGCCAGCAGCTTTCATCGTTGGGATCCCGGGGAGCTGTTTTTT. It is translated as CASSFHRWDPGELFF.